These T cell receptor beta chains were read from a single sample in a study of control samples from healthy donors and cancer patients. The table came from immunoSEQ multiplex PCR; TCRdb's copy has only in-frame clones and leaves some out. Of 390,000 or so clones in the sample, 80% to 95% were seen once. The material sequenced was PBMCs. The receptors derive from a man aged 40-49 years with head and neck cancer. Each CDR3 is given with its conserved first and last residue. The order of the fields is CDR3 protein, CDR3 DNA, D gene, V gene, clone size, J gene, CDR3 length. A D gene is named only where the DNA matches it firmly. Size tells how often a clone was seen (once, few, many) or the class of an expanded clone, and some rows leave it out.

CDR3: CASSQASSVLTF
DNA: TGTGCCAGCAGCCAAGCGTCCAGCGTCCTGACTTTC
D: -
V: TRBV4-2
size: once
J: TRBJ2-6
length: 12

CDR3: CATSIPEGANYGYTF
DNA: TGTGCCACCAGCATCCCGGAGGGGGCTAACTATGGCTACACCTTC
D: -
V: TRBV15
size: -
J: TRBJ1-2
length: 15

CDR3: CASSEPSGPRETQYF
DNA: TGTGCCAGCAGTGAACCTAGCGGGCCCAGGGAGACCCAGTACTTC
D: TRBD2
V: TRBV2
size: few
J: TRBJ2-5
length: 15

CDR3: CASSPNQGGYGYTF
DNA: TGTGCCAGCAGCCCAAACCAGGGGGGCTATGGCTACACCTTC
D: TRBD1
V: TRBV11-1
size: -
J: TRBJ1-2
length: 14

CDR3: CAWGGADPYEQYF
DNA: TGTGCCTGGGGGGGGGCAGACCCCTACGAGCAGTACTTC
D: -
V: TRBV30
size: -
J: TRBJ2-7
length: 13

CDR3: CASSPQPATNEKLFF
DNA: TGTGCCAGCTCACCACAACCAGCAACTAATGAAAAACTGTTTTTT
D: -
V: TRBV18
size: -
J: TRBJ1-4
length: 15

CDR3: CAWGDGQSVYGYTF
DNA: TGTGCCTGGGGTGACGGACAGAGTGTCTATGGCTACACCTTC
D: -
V: TRBV30
size: -
J: TRBJ1-2
length: 14

CDR3: CASSLSWVRGATNEKLFF
DNA: TGTGCCAGCAGTTTAAGTTGGGTTAGAGGTGCAACTAATGAAAAACTGTTTTTT
D: -
V: TRBV27
size: -
J: TRBJ1-4
length: 18

CDR3: CAGRAPLSGNTIYF
DNA: TGTGCCGGCCGGGCCCCACTCTCTGGAAACACCATATATTTT
D: -
V: TRBV27
size: -
J: TRBJ1-3
length: 14

CDR3: CASSDDRDGSFEKLFF
DNA: TGTGCCAGTAGTGATGACAGGGACGGATCTTTTGAAAAACTGTTTTTT
D: TRBD1
V: TRBV19
size: -
J: TRBJ1-4
length: 16